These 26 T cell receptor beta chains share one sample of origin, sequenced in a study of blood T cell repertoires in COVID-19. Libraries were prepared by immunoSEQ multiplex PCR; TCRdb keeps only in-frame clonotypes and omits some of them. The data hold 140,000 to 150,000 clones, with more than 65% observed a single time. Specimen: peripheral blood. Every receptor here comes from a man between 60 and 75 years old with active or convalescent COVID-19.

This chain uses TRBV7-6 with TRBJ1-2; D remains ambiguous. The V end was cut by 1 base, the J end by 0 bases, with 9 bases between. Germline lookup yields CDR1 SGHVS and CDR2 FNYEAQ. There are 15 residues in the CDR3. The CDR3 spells CASSLGTDTNYGYTF. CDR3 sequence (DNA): TGTGCCAGCAGCTTAGGCACAGACACTAACTATGGCTACACCTTC.

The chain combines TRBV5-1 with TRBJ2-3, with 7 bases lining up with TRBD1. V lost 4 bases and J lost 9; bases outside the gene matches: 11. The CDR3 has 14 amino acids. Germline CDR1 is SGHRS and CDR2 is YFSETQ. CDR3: CASSPPGTAQTQYF. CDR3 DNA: TGCGCCAGCAGCCCGCCAGGGACAGCCCAAACGCAGTATTTT. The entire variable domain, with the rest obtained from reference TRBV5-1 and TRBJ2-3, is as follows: KAGVTQTPRYLIKTRGQQVTLSCSPISGHRSVSWYQQTPGQGLQFLFEYFSETQRNKGNFPGRFSGRQFSNSRSEMNVSTLELGDSALYLCASSPPGTAQTQYFGPGTRLTVL.

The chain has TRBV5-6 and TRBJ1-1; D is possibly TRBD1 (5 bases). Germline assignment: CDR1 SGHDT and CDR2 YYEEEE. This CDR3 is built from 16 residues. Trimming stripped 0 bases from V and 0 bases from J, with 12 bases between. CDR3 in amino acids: CASSLVFSGLNTEAFF. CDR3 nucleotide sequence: TGTGCCAGCAGCTTGGTTTTTTCAGGGCTGAACACTGAAGCTTTCTTT.

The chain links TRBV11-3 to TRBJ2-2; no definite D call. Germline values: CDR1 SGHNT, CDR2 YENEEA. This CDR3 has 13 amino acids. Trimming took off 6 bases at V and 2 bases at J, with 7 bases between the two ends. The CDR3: CASRTDNTGELFF. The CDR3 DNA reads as TGTGCCAGCAGAACAGACAACACCGGGGAGCTGTTTTTT. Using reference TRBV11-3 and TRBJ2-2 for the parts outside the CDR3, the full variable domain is EAGVVQSPRYKIIEKKQPVAFWCNPISGHNTLYWYLQNLGQGPELLIRYENEEAVDDSQLPKDRFSAERLKGVDSTLKIQPAELGDSAVYLCASRTDNTGELFFGEGSRLTVL.

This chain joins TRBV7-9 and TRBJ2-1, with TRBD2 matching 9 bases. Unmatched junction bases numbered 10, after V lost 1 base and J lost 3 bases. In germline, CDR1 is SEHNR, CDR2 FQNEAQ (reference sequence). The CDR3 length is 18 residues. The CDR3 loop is CASSLGEAGGPGYNEQFF. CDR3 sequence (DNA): TGTGCCAGCAGCTTAGGAGAGGCGGGAGGGCCCGGCTACAATGAGCAGTTCTTC.

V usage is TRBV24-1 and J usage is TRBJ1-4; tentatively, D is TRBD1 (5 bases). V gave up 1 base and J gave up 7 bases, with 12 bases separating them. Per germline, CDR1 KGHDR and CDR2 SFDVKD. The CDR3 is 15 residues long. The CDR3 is CATSDFGDGGEKLFF. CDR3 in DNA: TGTGCCACCAGTGATTTTGGGGACGGGGGTGAAAAACTGTTTTTT.

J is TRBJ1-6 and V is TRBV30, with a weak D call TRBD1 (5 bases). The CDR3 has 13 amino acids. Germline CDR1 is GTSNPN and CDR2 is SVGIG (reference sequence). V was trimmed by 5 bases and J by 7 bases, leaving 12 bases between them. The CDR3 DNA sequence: TGTGCCTGGGGGAGGAGGGGAAATTCACCCCTCCACTTT. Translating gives CAWGRRGNSPLHF.

CDR3 amino acids: CASSLRQGLFSEKLFF. Here the CDR3 DNA reads TGTGCCAGCAGCTTAAGACAGGGACTCTTTTCAGAAAAACTGTTTTTT. This rearrangement joins TRBV11-3 to TRBJ1-4, with 7 positions matching TRBD1. Per the germline V gene, CDR1 is SGHNT and CDR2 is YENEEA. This CDR3 region has 16 residues. V gave up 2 bases and J gave up 8 bases; unmatched junction bases: 11.

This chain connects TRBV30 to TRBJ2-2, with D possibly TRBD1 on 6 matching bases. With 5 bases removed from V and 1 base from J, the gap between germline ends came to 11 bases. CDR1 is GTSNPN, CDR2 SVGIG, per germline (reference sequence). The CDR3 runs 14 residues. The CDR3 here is CAWGPGQNTGELFF. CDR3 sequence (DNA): TGTGCCTGGGGCCCGGGACAGAACACCGGGGAGCTGTTTTTT.

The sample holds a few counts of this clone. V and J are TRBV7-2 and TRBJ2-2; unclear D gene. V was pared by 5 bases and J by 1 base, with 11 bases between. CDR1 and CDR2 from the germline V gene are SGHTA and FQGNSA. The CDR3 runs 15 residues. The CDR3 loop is CASSPLPMNTGELFF. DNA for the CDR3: TGTGCCAGCAGCCCGCTACCGATGAACACCGGGGAGCTGTTTTTT.

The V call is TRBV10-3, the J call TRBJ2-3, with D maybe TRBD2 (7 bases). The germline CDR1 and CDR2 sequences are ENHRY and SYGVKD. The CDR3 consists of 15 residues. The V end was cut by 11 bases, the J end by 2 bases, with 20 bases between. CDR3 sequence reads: CASRGHGGNTDTQYF. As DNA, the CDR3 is TGTGCCTCCAGGGGTCACGGGGGGAACACAGATACGCAGTATTTT.

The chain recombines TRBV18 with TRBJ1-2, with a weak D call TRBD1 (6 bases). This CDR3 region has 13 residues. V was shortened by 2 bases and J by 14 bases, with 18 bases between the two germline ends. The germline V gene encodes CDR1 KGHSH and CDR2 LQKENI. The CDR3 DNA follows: TGTGCCAGCTCACCAGGGAATCTCAGGGGCCCGACCTTC. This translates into CASSPGNLRGPTF.

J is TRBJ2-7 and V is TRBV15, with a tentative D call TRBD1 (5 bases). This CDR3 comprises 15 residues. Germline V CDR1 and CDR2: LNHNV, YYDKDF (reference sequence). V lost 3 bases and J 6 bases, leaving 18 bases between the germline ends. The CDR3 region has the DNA TGTGCCACCAGCAGGGGGCAGGGATTACGCTCCGAGCAGTACTTC. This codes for CATSRGQGLRSEQYF.

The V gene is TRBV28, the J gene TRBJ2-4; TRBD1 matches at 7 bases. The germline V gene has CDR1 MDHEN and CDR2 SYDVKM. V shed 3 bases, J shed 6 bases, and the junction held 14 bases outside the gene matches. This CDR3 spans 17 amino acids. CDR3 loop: CASSFGQGVFGRNIQYF. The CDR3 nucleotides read TGTGCCAGCAGTTTTGGGCAGGGGGTGTTTGGTCGAAACATTCAGTACTTC. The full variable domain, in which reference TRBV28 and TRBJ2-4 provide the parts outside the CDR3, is DVKVTQSSRYLVKRTGEKVFLECVQDMDHENMFWYRQDPGLGLRLIYFSYDVKMKEKGDIPEGYSVSREKKERFSLILESASTNQTSMYLCASSFGQGVFGRNIQYFGAGTRLSVL.

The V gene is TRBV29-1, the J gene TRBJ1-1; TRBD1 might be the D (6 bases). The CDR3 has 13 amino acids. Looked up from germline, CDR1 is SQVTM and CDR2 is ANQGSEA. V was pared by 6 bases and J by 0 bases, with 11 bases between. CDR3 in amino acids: CSVVQGMNTEAFF. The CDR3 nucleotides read TGCAGCGTCGTACAGGGTATGAACACTGAAGCTTTCTTT.

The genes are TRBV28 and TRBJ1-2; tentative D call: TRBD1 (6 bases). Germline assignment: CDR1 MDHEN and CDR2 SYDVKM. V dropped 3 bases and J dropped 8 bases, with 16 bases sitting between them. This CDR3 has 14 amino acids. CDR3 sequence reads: CASSLMAQGQGYTF. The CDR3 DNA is TGTGCCAGCAGTTTGATGGCGCAGGGGCAGGGCTACACCTTC.

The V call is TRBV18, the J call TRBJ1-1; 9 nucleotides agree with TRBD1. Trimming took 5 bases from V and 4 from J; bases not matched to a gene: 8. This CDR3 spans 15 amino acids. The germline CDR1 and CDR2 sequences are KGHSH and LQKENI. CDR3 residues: CASSGTGGRSTEAFF. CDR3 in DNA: TGTGCCAGCTCAGGCACAGGGGGCAGAAGCACTGAAGCTTTCTTT.

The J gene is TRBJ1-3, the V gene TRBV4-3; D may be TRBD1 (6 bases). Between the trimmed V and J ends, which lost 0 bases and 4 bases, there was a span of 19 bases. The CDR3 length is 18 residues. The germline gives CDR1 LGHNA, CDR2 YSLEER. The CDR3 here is CASSQDLGRGISGNTIYF. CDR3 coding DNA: TGCGCCAGCAGCCAAGATCTTGGCAGGGGTATATCAGGAAACACCATATATTTT.

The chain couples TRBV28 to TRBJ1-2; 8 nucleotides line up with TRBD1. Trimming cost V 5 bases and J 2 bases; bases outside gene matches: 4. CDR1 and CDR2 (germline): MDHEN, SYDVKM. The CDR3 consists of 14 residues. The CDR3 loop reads CASSRTGTNYGYTF. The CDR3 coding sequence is TGTGCCAGCAGTCGGACAGGGACAAACTATGGCTACACCTTC.

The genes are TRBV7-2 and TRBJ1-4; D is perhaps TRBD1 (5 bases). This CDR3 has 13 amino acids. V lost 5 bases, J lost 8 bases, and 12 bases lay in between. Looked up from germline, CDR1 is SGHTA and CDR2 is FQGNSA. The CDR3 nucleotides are TGTGCCAGCAGCGGCAGGGTGGGGGAAAAACTGTTTTTT. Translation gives CASSGRVGEKLFF. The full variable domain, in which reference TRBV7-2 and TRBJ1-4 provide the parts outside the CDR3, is GAGVSQSPSNKVTEKGKDVELRCDPISGHTALYWYRQSLGQGLEFLIYFQGNSAPDKSGLPSDRFSAERTGGSVSTLTIQRTQQEDSAVYLCASSGRVGEKLFFGSGTQLSVL.

CDR3: CASSPRDSSGYTF. The CDR3, as DNA: TGTGCCAGCTCACCCAGGGACAGCTCCGGCTACACCTTC. The rearrangement joins TRBV18 to TRBJ1-2; 7 bases line up with TRBD1. This CDR3 has 13 residues. Germline V gene sequence: CDR1 KGHSH, CDR2 LQKENI. V lost 3 bases and J lost 8; bases outside the gene matches: 6.

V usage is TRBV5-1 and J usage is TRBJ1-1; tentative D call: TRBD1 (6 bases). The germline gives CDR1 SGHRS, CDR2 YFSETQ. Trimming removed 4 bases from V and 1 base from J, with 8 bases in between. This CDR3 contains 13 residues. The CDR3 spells CASSGGQNTEAFF. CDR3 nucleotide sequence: TGCGCCAGCAGCGGGGGACAGAACACTGAAGCTTTCTTT.

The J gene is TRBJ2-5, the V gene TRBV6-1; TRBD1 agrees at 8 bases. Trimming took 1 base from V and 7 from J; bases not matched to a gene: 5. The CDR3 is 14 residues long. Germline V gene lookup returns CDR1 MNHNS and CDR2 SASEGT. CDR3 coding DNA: TGTGCCAGCAGTGAAGGGACAGGGAAAGTGACCCAGTACTTC. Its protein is CASSEGTGKVTQYF.

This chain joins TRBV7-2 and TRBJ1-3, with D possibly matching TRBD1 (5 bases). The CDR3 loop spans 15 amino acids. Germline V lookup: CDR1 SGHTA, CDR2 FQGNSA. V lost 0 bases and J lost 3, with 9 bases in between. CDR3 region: CASSLAGGYGNTIYF. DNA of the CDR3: TGTGCCAGCAGCTTAGCCGGGGGTTATGGAAACACCATATATTTT.

CDR3 in DNA: TGTGCCAGCAAACCGCGAAGTGGGCTGAAGATTCATAGCAATCAGCCCCAGCATTTT. As protein: CASKPRSGLKIHSNQPQHF. This rearrangement joins TRBV21-1 to TRBJ1-5; the table's D call, TRBD1, was not checked against the DNA. TRBV21-1 is noted as a pseudogene. The CDR3 has 19 residues.

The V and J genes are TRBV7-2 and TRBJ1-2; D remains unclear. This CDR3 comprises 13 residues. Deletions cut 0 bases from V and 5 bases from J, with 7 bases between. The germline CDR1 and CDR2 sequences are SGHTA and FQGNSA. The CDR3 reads CASSLAERYGYTF. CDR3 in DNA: TGTGCCAGCAGCTTAGCGGAGCGGTATGGCTACACCTTC.